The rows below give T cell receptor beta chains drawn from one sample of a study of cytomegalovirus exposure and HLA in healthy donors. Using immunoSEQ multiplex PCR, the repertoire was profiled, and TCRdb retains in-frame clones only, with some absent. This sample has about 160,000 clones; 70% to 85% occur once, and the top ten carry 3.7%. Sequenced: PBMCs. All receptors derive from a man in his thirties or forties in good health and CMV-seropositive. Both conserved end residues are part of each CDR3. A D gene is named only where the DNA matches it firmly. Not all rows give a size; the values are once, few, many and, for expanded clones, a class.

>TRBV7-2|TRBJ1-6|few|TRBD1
CASSLPDRGSYNSPLHF
TGTGCCAGCAGCTTACCGGACAGGGGCTCCTATAATTCACCCCTCCACTTT
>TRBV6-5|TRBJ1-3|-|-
CASSYRTPGGTIYF
TGTGCCAGCAGTTACCGGACCCCCGGAGGCACCATATATTTT
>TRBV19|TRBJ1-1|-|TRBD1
CASRRDRGGREAFF
TGTGCCAGTAGACGGGACAGGGGGGGTAGGGAAGCTTTCTTT
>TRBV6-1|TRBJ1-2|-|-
CATFPEWGVVGYTF
TGTGCCACCTTCCCAGAATGGGGAGTTGTTGGCTACACCTTC
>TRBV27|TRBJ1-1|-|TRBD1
CASSWDRENTEAFF
TGTGCCAGCAGTTGGGACAGGGAAAACACTGAAGCTTTCTTT
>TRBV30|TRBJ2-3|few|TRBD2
CAWSVLSGGRATDTQYF
TGTGCCTGGAGTGTACTTAGCGGGGGCCGGGCCACAGATACGCAGTATTTT
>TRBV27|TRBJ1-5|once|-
CASRGEVDQPQHF
TGTGCCAGCAGAGGGGAGGTTGATCAGCCCCAGCATTTT
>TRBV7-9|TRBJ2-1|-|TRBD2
CASSGRGSSYNEQFF
TGTGCCAGCAGCGGGCGCGGGAGCTCCTACAATGAGCAGTTCTTC
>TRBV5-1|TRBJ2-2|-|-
CASSFGQQNTGELFF
TGCGCCAGCAGCTTCGGACAGCAGAACACCGGGGAGCTGTTTTTT
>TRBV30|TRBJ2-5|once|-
CAWSVGIQETQYF
TGTGCCTGGAGTGTCGGGATCCAAGAGACCCAGTACTTC
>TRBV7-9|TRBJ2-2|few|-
CASSPSENTGELFF
TGTGCCAGCAGCCCGTCAGAGAACACCGGGGAGCTGTTTTTT
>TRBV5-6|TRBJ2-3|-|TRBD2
CASSLGGTSGGTDTQYF
TGTGCCAGCAGCTTGGGGGGTACTAGCGGGGGTACAGATACGCAGTATTTT
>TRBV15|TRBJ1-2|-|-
CATSRGGLGVYGYTF
TGTGCCACCAGCAGAGGAGGACTGGGAGTCTATGGCTACACCTTC
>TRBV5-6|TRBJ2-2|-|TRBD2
CASSLVAGGTGELFF
TGTGCCAGCAGCTTGGTCGCGGGGGGGACCGGGGAGCTGTTTTTT
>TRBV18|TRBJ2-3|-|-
CASSPGLSADTQYF
TGTGCCAGCTCACCGGGACTCTCCGCAGATACGCAGTATTTT
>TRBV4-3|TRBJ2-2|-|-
CASSRAATAGELFF
TGCGCCAGCAGCCGGGCAGCAACGGCCGGGGAGCTGTTTTTT
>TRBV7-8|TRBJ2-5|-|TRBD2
CASSLGASGGAQETQYF
TGTGCCAGCAGCTTAGGTGCGAGCGGGGGGGCCCAGGAGACCCAGTACTTC
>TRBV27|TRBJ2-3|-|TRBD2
CASSLRSSGGEGRGTQYF
TGTGCCAGCAGTTTACGCTCTAGCGGGGGGGAAGGTCGCGGTACGCAGTATTTT
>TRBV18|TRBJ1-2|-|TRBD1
CASSPRTGADWGYTF
TGTGCCAGCTCACCCAGGACAGGGGCAGATTGGGGCTACACCTTC
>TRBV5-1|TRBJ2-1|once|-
CASSLGQVYNEQFF
TGCGCCAGCAGCTTGGGACAGGTCTACAATGAGCAGTTCTTC
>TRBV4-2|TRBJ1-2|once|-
CASSQDVYGYTF
TGTGCCAGCAGCCAAGATGTATATGGCTACACCTTC
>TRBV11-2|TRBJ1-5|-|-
CASSSTGSPSNQPQHF
TGTGCCAGCAGCTCCACAGGGTCCCCTAGCAATCAGCCCCAGCATTTT
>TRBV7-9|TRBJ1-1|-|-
CASSPTLTPYTEAFF
TGTGCCAGCAGCCCCACCTTGACACCGTACACTGAAGCTTTCTTT
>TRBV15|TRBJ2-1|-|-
CATSRDLPHEQFF
TGTGCCACCAGCAGAGATCTTCCCCATGAGCAGTTCTTC
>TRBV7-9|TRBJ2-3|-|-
CASSLWSGNGGTDTQYF
TGTGCCAGCAGCTTATGGTCAGGGAATGGCGGCACAGATACGCAGTATTTT
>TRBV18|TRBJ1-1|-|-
CASSPPEGYYTEAFF
TGTGCCAGCTCACCACCGGAGGGGTATTATACTGAAGCTTTCTTT
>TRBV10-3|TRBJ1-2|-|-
CAIRGVLIDGYTF
TGTGCCATCAGAGGGGTCTTGATTGATGGCTACACCTTC
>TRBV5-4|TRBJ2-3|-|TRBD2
CASSSTSGGRTDTQYF
TGTGCCAGCAGCAGTACTAGCGGGGGACGCACAGATACGCAGTATTTT
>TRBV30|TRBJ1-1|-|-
CAWSVTPMNTEAFF
TGTGCCTGGAGTGTAACACCCATGAACACTGAAGCTTTCTTT
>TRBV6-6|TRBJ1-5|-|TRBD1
CASSYRPGQPHQPQHF
TGTGCCAGCAGTTACCGTCCGGGACAGCCCCATCAGCCCCAGCATTTT
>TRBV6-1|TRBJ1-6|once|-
CASSTTTLMDSPLHF
TGTGCCAGCAGTACCACGACTTTAATGGATTCACCCCTCCACTTT